This T cell receptor beta chain was captured by sequencing in a study of T cell changes during pregnancy in multiple sclerosis. The CDR3 runs 15 residues. Germline V gene lookup returns CDR1 MNHNY and CDR2 SVGAGI (reference sequence). Trimming removed 6 bases from V and 7 bases from J; junction bases left unmatched: 6. The count of this clone is one. This table comes from immunoSEQ multiplex PCR, and its TCRdb copy is limited to in-frame clones, with some not included. The repertoire consists of just over 35,000 clones, with roughly 93% occurring once and the leading ten covering just over 0.4%. The chain links TRBV6-6 to TRBJ2-1; 13 bases are shared with TRBD2. The clonotype was recovered from a female donor with multiple sclerosis, enrolled in a pregnancy study. This specimen consisted of CD4+ T cells from peripheral blood mononuclear cells, obtained in the first trimester of pregnancy. CDR3 region: CASSQTSGGRNEQFF. As DNA, the CDR3 is TGTGCCAGCAGCCAGACTAGCGGGGGGAGGAATGAGCAGTTCTTC.